A single sample is the source of the 27 T cell receptor beta chains below, sequenced in a study of blood T cell repertoires in COVID-19. The protocol was immunoSEQ multiplex PCR, while the TCRdb copy is restricted to in-frame clones and leaves out a portion. The sample consists of some 320,000 clones, 70% to 90% of them appearing once. Sequenced material: PBMCs or T cells enriched from blood (not recorded which). The receptors stem from a woman aged 25 to 39 who had recovered from COVID-19.

The chain has TRBV27 and TRBJ2-2; perhaps TRBD1 as D (6 bases). The CDR3 length is 14 residues. V lost 3 bases and J lost 2, with 7 bases in between. CDR1 and CDR2 (germline): MNHEY, SMNVEV (reference sequence). As DNA, the CDR3 is TGTGCCAGCAGTTTGGGACACAACACCGGGGAGCTGTTTTTT. Translating it yields CASSLGHNTGELFF.

A single count supports this clone. V usage is TRBV7-2 and J usage is TRBJ2-5; 9 bases agree with TRBD2. Germline CDR1 SGHTA, CDR2 FQGNSA. J gave up 5 bases and V 2 bases, and 15 bases lay outside the gene matches. The CDR3 extends over 18 amino acids. CDR3 protein: CASSLFSVGGGASETQYF. Written as DNA, the CDR3 is TGTGCCAGCAGCTTATTCTCCGTGGGCGGGGGGGCCTCCGAGACCCAGTACTTC.

V is TRBV7-9 and J is TRBJ1-4; TRBD1 is a possible D gene (5 bases). Per germline, CDR1 SEHNR and CDR2 FQNEAQ (reference sequence). The length of the CDR3 is 18 residues. Between the trimmed V and J ends, which lost 0 bases and 9 bases, there was a span of 23 bases. For the CDR3, the DNA is TGTGCCAGCAGCTTAGCGGGAGGGTCTGGAGACAGCGACAAAAAACTGTTTTTT. Encoded protein: CASSLAGGSGDSDKKLFF. Together with reference TRBV7-9 and TRBJ1-4, the CDR3 gives the full variable domain: DTGVSQNPRHKITKRGQNVTFRCDPISEHNRLYWYRQTLGQGPEFLTYFQNEAQLEKSRLLSDRFSAERPKGSFSTLEIQRTEQGDSAMYLCASSLAGGSGDSDKKLFFGSGTQLSVL.

The chain links TRBV12-3 or TRBV12-4 to TRBJ1-2; D remains ambiguous. Trimming removed 7 bases from V and 2 bases from J, with 5 bases in between. This CDR3 has 11 amino acids. CDR3: CASMENYGYTF. The CDR3 DNA reads as TGTGCCAGCATGGAGAACTATGGCTACACCTTC.

The chain recombines TRBV2 with TRBJ2-7, with D perhaps TRBD1 (5 bases). CDR3 size: 15 residues. The germline V and J ends were trimmed by 2 bases and 3 bases, with 14 bases remaining between them. Per germline, CDR1 SNHLY and CDR2 FYNNEI. The chain's CDR3 is CASSELGAKGYEQYF. The CDR3 DNA reads TGTGCCAGCAGTGAACTTGGGGCGAAGGGCTACGAGCAGTACTTC.

The chain links TRBV5-4 to TRBJ1-1; TRBD1 might be the D (5 bases). The CDR3 runs to 14 residues. The germline gives CDR1 SGHNT, CDR2 YYREEE (reference sequence). Trimming shortened V by 0 bases and J by 3 bases, and 9 bases separated the two germline ends. The CDR3 region is CASSLGRGYTEAFF. The CDR3 region has the DNA TGTGCCAGCAGCTTGGGGCGGGGGTACACTGAAGCTTTCTTT.

This clone is a singleton in its sample. The J gene is TRBJ2-2, the V gene TRBV5-4; D is possibly TRBD1 (6 bases). Looked up from germline, CDR1 is SGHNT and CDR2 is YYREEE (reference sequence). The V end lost 7 bases, the J end lost 5 bases, and 9 bases lay between the germline ends. The CDR3 covers 12 residues. CDR3: CASADRTGELFF. The CDR3 nucleotides are TGTGCCAGCGCGGACAGAACCGGGGAGCTGTTTTTT.

This clone was seen just once. The chain has TRBV3-1 (or the pseudogene TRBV3-2) and TRBJ1-2, with D unclear. This CDR3 has 13 residues. The ends were cut back, 6 bases at V and 2 bases at J, with 10 bases in the middle. In germline, CDR1 is LGHDT, CDR2 YNNKEL (reference sequence). The chain's CDR3 is CASRPGLNYGYTF. DNA for the CDR3: TGTGCCAGCAGACCCGGACTGAACTATGGCTACACCTTC.

The rearrangement joins TRBV2 to TRBJ1-4; maybe TRBD1 (5 bases). The germline V gene has CDR1 SNHLY and CDR2 FYNNEI. The V end was cut by 3 bases, the J end by 7 bases, with 15 bases between. There are 15 residues in the CDR3. The chain's CDR3 is CASSDPGGFGEKLFF. CDR3 DNA sequence: TGTGCCAGCAGTGACCCCGGGGGGTTCGGTGAAAAACTGTTTTTT. The whole variable domain, filled in from reference TRBV2 and TRBJ1-4, reads EPEVTQTPSHQVTQMGQEVILRCVPISNHLYFYWYRQILGQKVEFLVSFYNNEISEKSEIFDDQFSVERPDGSNFTLKIRSTKLEDSAMYFCASSDPGGFGEKLFFGSGTQLSVL.

Comments on this clone: The same CDR3 is also encoded by other DNA sequences in this sample. The V gene is TRBV7-2, the J gene TRBJ2-5, with no clear D. There are 11 residues in the CDR3. The V and J ends lost 4 bases and 5 bases respectively, with 5 bases between them. Germline V gene lookup returns CDR1 SGHTA and CDR2 FQGNSA. DNA of the CDR3: TGTGCCAGCAGCTCCGGGGAGACCCAGTACTTC. Residues: CASSSGETQYF. Based on the CDR3 plus reference TRBV7-2 and TRBJ2-5, the full variable domain is GAGVSQSPSNKVTEKGKDVELRCDPISGHTALYWYRQSLGQGLEFLIYFQGNSAPDKSGLPSDRFSAERTGGSVSTLTIQRTQQEDSAVYLCASSSGETQYFGPGTRLLVL.

DNA for the CDR3: TGTGCTAGTGGTTTCGGCAGGGCTGATGAGACCCAGTACTTC. It is translated as CASGFGRADETQYF. This chain joins TRBV12-5 and TRBJ2-5; D is perhaps TRBD1 (5 bases). Germline loops: CDR1 LGHNT, CDR2 FRNRAP. CDR3 length equals 14 residues. The V gene lost 3 bases and the J gene lost 5 bases, with 13 bases spanning the gap.

The J gene is TRBJ1-6, the V gene TRBV19; the match to TRBD1 covers 11 bases. Germline V gene data show CDR1 as LNHDA and CDR2 as SQIVND (reference sequence). J was trimmed by 7 bases and V by 7 bases; bases with no gene match: 6. CDR3 length: 15 residues. The CDR3 sequence: CASTRTGGTNSPLHF. DNA for the CDR3: TGTGCCAGTACTAGGACAGGGGGCACGAATTCACCCCTCCACTTT. The variable domain in full, completed from reference TRBV19 and TRBJ1-6, reads DGGITQSPKYLFRKEGQNVTLSCEQNLNHDAMYWYRQDPGQGLRLIYYSQIVNDFQKGDIAEGYSVSREKKESFPLTVTSAQKNPTAFYLCASTRTGGTNSPLHFGNGTRLTVT.

V is TRBV11-3 and J is TRBJ2-3; the match to TRBD2 covers 7 bases. V lost 6 bases and J lost 1; bases outside the gene matches: 10. The V gene's germline CDR1 is SGHNT and CDR2 YENEEA. The CDR3 consists of 16 residues. The CDR3 sequence: CASRHPGLAGTDTQYF. CDR3 bases: TGTGCCAGCAGACACCCGGGGCTAGCGGGCACAGATACGCAGTATTTT. Full variable domain (rest looked up from reference TRBV11-3 and TRBJ2-3): EAGVVQSPRYKIIEKKQPVAFWCNPISGHNTLYWYLQNLGQGPELLIRYENEEAVDDSQLPKDRFSAERLKGVDSTLKIQPAELGDSAVYLCASRHPGLAGTDTQYFGPGTRLTVL.

This clone has more than one count but fewer than ten. The gene calls are TRBV5-1 and TRBJ1-2; maybe TRBD1 (6 bases). CDR3 length: 16 residues. Per germline, CDR1 SGHRS and CDR2 YFSETQ. With 3 bases removed from V and 2 bases from J, the gap between germline ends came to 17 bases. Written as DNA, the CDR3 is TGCGCCAGCAGCTGGACCGAACCACAGGGAAACTATGGCTACACCTTC. Translated, it gives CASSWTEPQGNYGYTF.

This chain joins TRBV6-2 or TRBV6-3 and TRBJ1-6, with D possibly matching TRBD1 (5 bases). In germline, CDR1 is MNHEY, CDR2 SVGEGT. V lost 5 bases and J lost 7, with 6 bases in between. The CDR3 covers 12 residues. The CDR3 region is CASSRQNSPLHF. Written as DNA, the CDR3 is TGTGCCAGCAGTAGACAGAATTCACCCCTCCACTTT.

This clone showed up just once. The gene calls are TRBV7-3 and TRBJ1-6; D call uncertain. The germline V gene encodes CDR1 SGHTA and CDR2 FQGTGA. The CDR3 length is 15 residues. The ends were cut back, 2 bases at V and 7 bases at J, with 12 bases in the middle. The CDR3 sequence: CASSLGATGNSPLHF. CDR3 in DNA: TGTGCCAGCAGCTTAGGCGCGACGGGGAATTCACCCCTCCACTTT.

The CDR3 sequence is CASSQDRGANIQYF. The CDR3 region has the DNA TGCGCCAGCAGCCAAGACCGGGGGGCGAACATTCAGTACTTC. The J gene is TRBJ2-4, the V gene TRBV4-1; TRBD2 might be the D (7 bases). The V gene lost 0 bases and the J gene lost 7 bases, with 10 bases spanning the gap. Germline V gives CDR1 MGHRA, CDR2 YSYEKL. This CDR3 has 14 amino acids.

The V call is TRBV6-5, the J call TRBJ2-7; 9 bases are shared with TRBD2. The J segment lost 6 bases and the V segment lost 9 bases, leaving 12 bases of the junction unmatched. The CDR3 loop spans 14 amino acids. The V gene's germline CDR1 is MNHEY and CDR2 SVGAGI. In nucleotides, the CDR3 is TGTGCCAGTCACTTGGGACTAGCCGGTCTCGAGCAGTACTTC. Protein sequence: CASHLGLAGLEQYF.

The rearrangement uses TRBV2 and TRBJ1-1, with D possibly TRBD1 on 5 matching bases. V gave up 6 bases and J gave up 4 bases, with 12 bases separating them. Germline V gives CDR1 SNHLY, CDR2 FYNNEI. The CDR3 totals 13 residues. This chain's CDR3 is CASRVQVPTEAFF. As DNA, the CDR3 is TGTGCCAGCAGGGTACAGGTACCCACTGAAGCTTTCTTT. Full variable domain (rest looked up from reference TRBV2 and TRBJ1-1): EPEVTQTPSHQVTQMGQEVILRCVPISNHLYFYWYRQILGQKVEFLVSFYNNEISEKSEIFDDQFSVERPDGSNFTLKIRSTKLEDSAMYFCASRVQVPTEAFFGQGTRLTVV.

This clone was observed a single time. This chain joins TRBV9 and TRBJ1-2; D unclear. Deletions cut 4 bases from V and 7 bases from J, with 26 bases between. This CDR3 has 17 residues. Germline lookup yields CDR1 SGDLS and CDR2 YYNGEE. DNA for the CDR3: TGTGCCAGCAGCCCTAGCGGGCATGGCGGACTAGAGGGTGGCTACACCTTC. This translates into CASSPSGHGGLEGGYTF.

This clone was seen a single time. This CDR3 reads CASRVGATGELFF. The CDR3 coding sequence is TGTGCCAGCAGAGTCGGTGCTACCGGGGAGCTGTTTTTT. The chain combines TRBV28 with TRBJ2-2; unclear D gene. V was clipped by 6 bases and J by 5 bases, with 10 bases between them. Germline V CDR1 and CDR2: MDHEN, SYDVKM. The CDR3 consists of 13 residues.

This clone was recorded once. The genes are TRBV7-2 and TRBJ2-4, with 7 nucleotides matching TRBD1. V dropped 4 bases and J dropped 8; count of bases not matched to a gene: 8. Germline V gene lookup returns CDR1 SGHTA and CDR2 FQGNSA. The CDR3 loop spans 14 amino acids. CDR3 sequence (DNA): TGTGCCAGCAGCTCGCCTCAACAGGGGTACATTCAGTACTTC. Its translation: CASSSPQQGYIQYF.

The rearrangement joins TRBV3-1 (or the pseudogene TRBV3-2) to TRBJ1-6, with D perhaps matching TRBD1 (5 bases). The CDR3 loop spans 14 amino acids. Deletions cut 7 bases from V and 5 bases from J, with 12 bases between. The germline CDR1 and CDR2 sequences are LGHDT and YNNKEL (reference sequence). CDR3 bases: TGTGCCAGCACAAGGGGCGCCCATAATTCACCCCTCCACTTT. Protein product: CASTRGAHNSPLHF.

This chain connects TRBV3-1 (or the pseudogene TRBV3-2) to TRBJ1-2; TRBD1 is a possible D gene (5 bases). Trimming took 3 bases from V and 4 from J, leaving 15 bases between them. This CDR3 has 15 amino acids. CDR1 is LGHDT and CDR2 is YNNKEL in the germline V gene (reference sequence). The CDR3 protein is CASSHSADGGYGYTF. CDR3 DNA sequence: TGTGCCAGCAGCCATTCGGCAGACGGGGGCTATGGCTACACCTTC.

The gene calls are TRBV18 and TRBJ2-1; D not resolved. Germline V gene lookup returns CDR1 KGHSH and CDR2 LQKENI. V lost 3 bases, J lost 6 bases, and 6 bases lay in between. The CDR3 sequence is 12 residues long. CDR3 bases: TGTGCCAGCTCACCTCGTTTCAATGAGCAGTTCTTC. As protein: CASSPRFNEQFF.

The chain employs TRBV3-1 (or the pseudogene TRBV3-2) and TRBJ1-6; D is possibly TRBD1 (5 bases). Germline V lookup: CDR1 LGHDT, CDR2 YNNKEL (reference sequence). The CDR3 has 11 residues. Trimming shortened V by 7 bases and J by 14 bases, and 12 bases separated the two germline ends. The CDR3 region has the DNA TGTGCCAGCACCCCGGGAGGGGCCCTCCACTTT. It codes for CASTPGGALHF.

V usage is TRBV3-1 (or the pseudogene TRBV3-2) and J usage is TRBJ1-5; 7 positions agree with TRBD1. V was pared by 1 base and J by 4 bases, with 4 bases of the junction left unmatched. The CDR3 covers 15 residues. Germline V gene sequence: CDR1 LGHDT, CDR2 YNNKEL (reference sequence). CDR3 coding DNA: TGTGCCAGCAGCCAAGGACAGGGAACGAATCAGCCCCAGCATTTT. It encodes CASSQGQGTNQPQHF.